This T cell receptor beta chain was sequenced in a study of cytomegalovirus exposure and HLA in healthy donors. Study-wide findings and caveats: Fewer than 200 TCR beta chains were listed as cytomegalovirus-associated. The classifier reportedly diagnosed cytomegalovirus status with high sensitivity and specificity. Most TCR sequences proved rare, with some public TCRs found in many donors.

Profiling relied on immunoSEQ multiplex PCR, and the TCRdb table lists in-frame clones only, not all of them. The sample lists 140,000 or so clones, about 87% seen once, with 5.5% to 7% in the top ten. The V and J ends lost 2 bases and 0 bases respectively, with 8 bases between them. The CDR3 loop spans 15 amino acids. CDR1 and CDR2 from the germline V gene are MDHEN and SYDVKM. Comments on this clone: The antigen remains unidentified.

The chain couples TRBV28 to TRBJ2-1; no clear D gene. The sequence derives from a woman aged 25-40 years in good health and CMV-seropositive. The sequenced sample consisted of PBMCs. The DNA of the CDR3 is TGTGCCAGCAGTTTAACAGCAAGCTCCTACAATGAGCAGTTCTTC. Encoded protein: CASSLTASSYNEQFF.